These 18 T cell receptor beta chains were all obtained from the same sample, sequenced in a study of blood T cell repertoires in COVID-19. Libraries were prepared by immunoSEQ multiplex PCR; TCRdb keeps only in-frame clonotypes and omits some of them. The sample lists 250,000 or so clones; about 90% were seen once. Sequencing was performed on PBMCs or T cells enriched from blood (not recorded which). Source of these receptors: a woman in her 30s who had been exposed to COVID-19.

The CDR3 DNA sequence: TGCGCCAGCAGCTTGGTTATTGCAGGGGGTGATGAAAAACTGTTTTTT. Protein product: CASSLVIAGGDEKLFF. The V call is TRBV5-1, the J call TRBJ1-4; 7 bases map to TRBD1. The V segment lost 0 bases and the J segment 6 bases; nucleotides outside the gene matches: 8. Germline V gives CDR1 SGHRS, CDR2 YFSETQ. The CDR3 loop spans 16 amino acids.

Concerning this clone itself: This specimen includes other DNA sequences encoding the same CDR3. The chain joins TRBV29-1 to TRBJ1-2; TRBD1 matches at 10 bases. The CDR3 spans 14 residues. The junction had 12 bases not matched to a gene; V was cut back by 2 bases and J by 12 bases. Germline lookup yields CDR1 SQVTM and CDR2 ANQGSEA. The CDR3, as DNA: TGCAGCGTTGAAATTCGGCGGGACAGGGGAGTTAACACCTTC. Translated, it gives CSVEIRRDRGVNTF.

The chain couples TRBV25-1 to TRBJ1-3; 7 bases fit TRBD1. This CDR3 comprises 16 residues. J was trimmed by 5 bases and V by 1 base; bases with no gene match: 8. Germline-derived CDR1 and CDR2 are MGHDK and SYGVNS. CDR3 residues: CASSESATGLRNTIYF. The CDR3 DNA sequence: TGTGCCAGCAGTGAATCGGCGACAGGGCTAAGAAACACCATATATTTT.

The chain joins TRBV5-1 to TRBJ1-1, with D maybe TRBD1 (6 bases). Trimming stripped 6 bases from V and 10 bases from J, with 16 bases between. The CDR3 loop spans 12 amino acids. Germline CDR1 reads SGHRS; CDR2 reads YFSETQ. CDR3: CASTGAGTRAFF. In DNA, the CDR3 is TGCGCCAGCACTGGGGCAGGGACACGAGCTTTCTTT.

The rearrangement uses TRBV7-3 and TRBJ2-1; D is possibly TRBD2 (6 bases). The CDR3 spans 17 residues. Trimming removed 1 base from V and 6 bases from J, with 19 bases in between. Germline V gene data show CDR1 as SGHTA and CDR2 as FQGTGA. In nucleotides, the CDR3 is TGTGCCAGCAGCTTAAAGGGCGGACTAAGCCCTTTCAATGAGCAGTTCTTC. It is translated as CASSLKGGLSPFNEQFF.

The genes are TRBV5-1 and TRBJ1-2; D possibly corresponds to TRBD1 (5 bases). Germline V gives CDR1 SGHRS, CDR2 YFSETQ. Trimming shortened V by 3 bases and J by 0 bases, and 18 bases separated the two germline ends. The CDR3 is 17 amino acids. The CDR3 sequence is CASSYISRGSANYGYTF. The CDR3 DNA is TGCGCCAGCAGCTACATCTCTCGGGGGTCAGCTAACTATGGCTACACCTTC.

This clone appeared a few times. The chain uses TRBV24-1 and TRBJ1-2, with D maybe TRBD1 (5 bases). Trimming left V 7 bases short and J 4 bases short, with 15 bases between. Germline CDR1 and CDR2: KGHDR and SFDVKD. This CDR3 comprises 14 residues. CDR3 in DNA: TGTGCCACCAGCGGTCCGGGGGGAGGCTATGGCTACACCTTC. It yields the protein CATSGPGGGYGYTF.

The chain employs TRBV20-1 and TRBJ2-1; 10 nucleotides align to TRBD2. This CDR3 contains 14 residues. The germline gives CDR1 DFQATT, CDR2 SNEGSKA (reference sequence). J gave up 3 bases and V 3 bases, and 2 bases lay outside the gene matches. This CDR3 reads CSASASGSYNEQFF. The CDR3 bases are TGCAGTGCTAGTGCTAGCGGGAGCTACAATGAGCAGTTCTTC.

The chain employs TRBV29-1 and TRBJ1-3; 12 bases are shared with TRBD1. The CDR3 is 18 amino acids. V shed 0 bases, J shed 0 bases, and the junction held 6 bases outside the gene matches. Germline assignment: CDR1 SQVTM and CDR2 ANQGSEA. The CDR3 DNA reads TGCAGCGTTGAAGATAGGGGACAGGGGGCCGCCTCTGGAAACACCATATATTTT. Its translation is CSVEDRGQGAASGNTIYF. The whole variable domain, filled in from reference TRBV29-1 and TRBJ1-3, reads SAVISQKPSRDICQRGTSLTIQCQVDSQVTMMFWYRQQPGQSLTLIATANQGSEATYESGFVIDKFPISRPNLTFSTLTVSNMSPEDSSIYLCSVEDRGQGAASGNTIYFGEGSWLTVV.

The chain has TRBV7-2 and TRBJ1-5, with TRBD1 matching over 8 bases. Trimming removed 9 bases from V and 0 bases from J; junction bases left unmatched: 7. Germline lookup yields CDR1 SGHTA and CDR2 FQGNSA. The CDR3 contains 15 residues. The CDR3 DNA sequence: TGTGCCAGTGGACAGGGCCTATATAGCAATCAGCCCCAGCATTTT. Encoded protein: CASGQGLYSNQPQHF.

The rearrangement uses TRBV30 and TRBJ1-2; tentatively, D is TRBD1 (6 bases). The V gene's germline CDR1 is GTSNPN and CDR2 SVGIG (reference sequence). The CDR3 is made up of 12 amino acids. V shed 5 bases and J shed 3 bases, with 10 bases lying between them. This chain's CDR3 is CAWWAGDYGYTF. CDR3 nucleotide sequence: TGTGCCTGGTGGGCAGGGGACTATGGCTACACCTTC.

This clone was observed many times. The rearrangement links TRBV30 to TRBJ2-7, with TRBD2 identical over 10 bases. Germline V gene sequence: CDR1 GTSNPN, CDR2 SVGIG (reference sequence). V shed 7 bases, J shed 7 bases, and the junction held 13 bases outside the gene matches. This CDR3 is built from 14 residues. The CDR3 sequence is CASHHLAGAKEQYF. The CDR3, as DNA: TGTGCCTCACACCACCTAGCGGGGGCGAAGGAGCAGTACTTC.

Details on this clone: One end of the junction does not line up with germline, which may come from a read error. The chain couples TRBV7-7 to TRBJ2-5; TRBD2 agrees at 12 bases. The CDR3 length is 16 residues. In germline, CDR1 is SSHAT, CDR2 FNYEAQ (reference sequence). The CDR3 nucleotides are TGTGCTAGCAGCCCAACGAGACTAGCGGGAGCTGAGACCCAGTACTTC. This sequence encodes CASSPTRLAGAETQYF. The full variable domain, with the rest looked up from reference TRBV7-7 and TRBJ2-5, is GAGVSQSPRYKVTKRGQDVTLRCDPISSHATLYWYQQALGQGPEFLTYFNYEAQPDKSGLPSDRFSAERPEGSISTLTIQRTEQRDSAMYRCASSPTRLAGAETQYFGPGTRLLVL.

The chain has TRBV5-4 and TRBJ2-2; 8 bases match TRBD1. The V gene's germline CDR1 is SGHNT and CDR2 YYREEE (reference sequence). The CDR3 spans 17 residues. After removal of 5 bases from V and 4 bases from J, the junction contained 13 bases not matched to a gene. The CDR3 nucleotides are TGTGCCAGCAGTCGCCCCCGGACAGGGCTAATCACCGGGGAGCTGTTTTTT. It specifies CASSRPRTGLITGELFF.

The chain is built from TRBV11-2 and TRBJ1-1, with 7 bases matching TRBD1. Per germline, CDR1 SGHAT and CDR2 FQNNGV. The CDR3 length is 15 residues. The junction had 12 bases not matched to a gene; V was cut back by 7 bases and J by 4 bases. The CDR3 here is CASTLAGGLGTEAFF. DNA for the CDR3: TGTGCCAGCACTCTAGCAGGGGGGCTGGGCACTGAAGCTTTCTTT.

The chain couples TRBV19 to TRBJ2-2; the match to TRBD2 covers 13 bases. The CDR3 covers 18 residues. V dropped 2 bases and J dropped 7; count of bases not matched to a gene: 10. Germline assignment: CDR1 LNHDA and CDR2 SQIVND (reference sequence). The CDR3: CASSIRTSGSLLGGELFF. The CDR3 DNA reads as TGTGCCAGTAGTATACGGACTAGCGGGAGCCTTCTAGGCGGGGAGCTGTTTTTT.

Only one count was recorded for this clone. The V and J genes are TRBV29-1 and TRBJ2-5; TRBD2 agrees at 10 bases. With 6 bases clipped from V and 5 bases from J, the junction kept 0 bases outside the gene matches. Germline CDR1 is SQVTM and CDR2 is ANQGSEA. The CDR3 covers 11 residues. CDR3 DNA sequence: TGCAGCGTGGGACTAGCGGAGACCCAGTACTTC. It encodes CSVGLAETQYF.

The genes are TRBV28 and TRBJ1-4; D possibly corresponds to TRBD1 (6 bases). V was trimmed by 6 bases and J by 6 bases, leaving 17 bases between them. The CDR3 is 15 residues long. From germline, CDR1 is MDHEN and CDR2 SYDVKM. The CDR3 protein is CASSKTGGTHEKLFF. The CDR3 DNA sequence: TGTGCCAGCAGCAAGACAGGTGGTACACATGAAAAACTGTTTTTT.